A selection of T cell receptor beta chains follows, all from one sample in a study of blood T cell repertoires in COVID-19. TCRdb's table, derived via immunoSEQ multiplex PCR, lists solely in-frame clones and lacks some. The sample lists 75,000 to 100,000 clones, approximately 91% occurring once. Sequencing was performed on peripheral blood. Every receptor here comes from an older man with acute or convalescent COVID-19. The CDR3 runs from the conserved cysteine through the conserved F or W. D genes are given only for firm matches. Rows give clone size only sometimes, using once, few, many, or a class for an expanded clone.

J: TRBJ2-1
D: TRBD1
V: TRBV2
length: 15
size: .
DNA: TGTGCCAGCAGTGATTATAGGGGGCGAGGGGATGAGCAGTTCTTC
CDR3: CASSDYRGRGDEQFF

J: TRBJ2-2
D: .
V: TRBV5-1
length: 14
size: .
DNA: TGCGCCAGCAGCTTGGAACGTGGAGCCGGGGAGCTGTTTTTT
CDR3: CASSLERGAGELFF

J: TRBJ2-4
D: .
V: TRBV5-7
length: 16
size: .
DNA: TGTGCCAGCAGCTTGGTCGCGCGGGGCTTGAAAAACATTCAGTACTTC
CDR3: CASSLVARGLKNIQYF

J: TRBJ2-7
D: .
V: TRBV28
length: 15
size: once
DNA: TGTGCCAGCAGTCCCGCCGGGAGTACTCTCTACGAGCAGTACTTC
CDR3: CASSPAGSTLYEQYF

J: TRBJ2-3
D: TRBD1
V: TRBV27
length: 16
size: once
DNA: TGTGCCAGCAGTCGCCGCGGGACAGGGAATGCAGATACGCAGTATTTT
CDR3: CASSRRGTGNADTQYF

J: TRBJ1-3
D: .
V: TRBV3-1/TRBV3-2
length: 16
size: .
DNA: TGTGCCAGCAGCCAAGTACGCCCGGTGGGCGGAAACACCATATATTTT
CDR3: CASSQVRPVGGNTIYF

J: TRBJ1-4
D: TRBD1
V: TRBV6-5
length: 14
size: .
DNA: TGTGCCAGCAGGGCCGGGACAGTTAATGAAAAACTGTTTTTT
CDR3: CASRAGTVNEKLFF

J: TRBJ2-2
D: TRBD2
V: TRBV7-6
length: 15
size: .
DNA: TGTGCCAGCAGCGGTGGGCTAGCGGTGGCCGGGGAGCTGTTTTTT
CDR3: CASSGGLAVAGELFF

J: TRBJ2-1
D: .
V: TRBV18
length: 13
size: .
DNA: TGTGCCAGCTCAACTCTAGGACATAATGAGCAGTTCTTC
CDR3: CASSTLGHNEQFF

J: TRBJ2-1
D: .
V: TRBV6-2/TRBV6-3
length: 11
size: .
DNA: TGTGCCAGCAGTCGTTCCAATGAGCAGTTCTTC
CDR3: CASSRSNEQFF

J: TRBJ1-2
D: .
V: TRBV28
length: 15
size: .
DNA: TGTGCCAGCAGTCGCGGAAGGACAGACCACTATGGCTACACCTTC
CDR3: CASSRGRTDHYGYTF

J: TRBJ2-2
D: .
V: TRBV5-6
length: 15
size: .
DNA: TGTGCCAGCAGCTTGAGGCTAGCCACGGCCGGGGAGCTGTTTTTT
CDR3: CASSLRLATAGELFF

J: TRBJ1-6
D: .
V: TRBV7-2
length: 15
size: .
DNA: TGTGCCAGCAATCTAAATCTGGGGGGAAGTTCACCCCTCCACTTT
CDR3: CASNLNLGGSSPLHF

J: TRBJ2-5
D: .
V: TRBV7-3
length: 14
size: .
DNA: TGTGCCAGCAGCTTTAGCACCAACCAAGAGACCCAGTACTTC
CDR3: CASSFSTNQETQYF

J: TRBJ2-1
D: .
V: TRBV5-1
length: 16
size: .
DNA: TGCGCCAGCAGCTTGCCACTAGTGGGTTCCTACAATGAGCAGTTCTTC
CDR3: CASSLPLVGSYNEQFF

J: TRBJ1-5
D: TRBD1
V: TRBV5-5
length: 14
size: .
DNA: TGTGCCAGCAGCCGGACGGGACAGGGAACGCCCCAGCATTTT
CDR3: CASSRTGQGTPQHF

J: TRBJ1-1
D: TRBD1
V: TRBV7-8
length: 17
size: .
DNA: TGTGCCAGCAGCTTAGGACAGGGGGTCCTTCTGAACACTGAAGCTTTCTTT
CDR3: CASSLGQGVLLNTEAFF

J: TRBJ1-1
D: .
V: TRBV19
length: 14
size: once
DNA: TGTGCCAGTAGTATGGTGGGGATTAAGTTAGCGGCTTTCTTT
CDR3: CASSMVGIKLAAFF

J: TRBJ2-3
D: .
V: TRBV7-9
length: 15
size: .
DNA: TGTGCCAGCAGCCTACGGACAGATCTCACAGATACGCAGTATTTT
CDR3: CASSLRTDLTDTQYF

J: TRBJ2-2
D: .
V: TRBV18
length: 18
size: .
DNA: TGTGCCAGCTCACCATGGGCCCAAACCGCAGGGAACACCGGGGAGCTGTTTTTT
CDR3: CASSPWAQTAGNTGELFF

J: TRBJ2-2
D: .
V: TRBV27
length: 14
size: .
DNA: TGTGCCAGCAGTTACAGGAGGAACACCGGGGAGCTGTTTTTT
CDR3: CASSYRRNTGELFF

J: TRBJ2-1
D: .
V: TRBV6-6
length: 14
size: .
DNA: TGTGCCAGCACCCCACAACACTCCTACAATGAGCAGTTCTTC
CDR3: CASTPQHSYNEQFF

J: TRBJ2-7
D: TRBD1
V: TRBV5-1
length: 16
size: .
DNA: TGCGCCAGCAGCTTGGGTGGGACAGGGGAACTCTACGAGCAGTACTTC
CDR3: CASSLGGTGELYEQYF

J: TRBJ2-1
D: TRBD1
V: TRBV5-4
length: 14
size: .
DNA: TGTGCCAGCCTCCGACAGGGCTCCTACAATGAGCAGTTCTTC
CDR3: CASLRQGSYNEQFF